What follows describes a single T cell receptor beta chain. The data are from a study of blood T cell repertoires in COVID-19. Assay: immunoSEQ multiplex PCR; the TCRdb copy retains only in-frame clones and omits some. The table lists under 450,000 clones, about 87% of them singletons, with around an eighth in the top ten. Enrolled during active infection, Seattle patients were then followed longitudinally. The TCR comes from a woman aged 50 to 60 with COVID-19, enrolled during active disease. The specimen was peripheral blood.

CDR3 sequence reads: CASSPGRGEVNEQFF. CDR3 DNA: TGTGCCAGCAGCCCCGGTAGAGGAGAGGTCAATGAGCAGTTCTTC. V is TRBV7-2 and J is TRBJ2-1; D is unclear. CDR3 length equals 15 residues. Between the trimmed V and J ends, which lost 5 bases and 6 bases, there was a span of 17 bases. Germline CDR1 reads SGHTA; CDR2 reads FQGNSA.